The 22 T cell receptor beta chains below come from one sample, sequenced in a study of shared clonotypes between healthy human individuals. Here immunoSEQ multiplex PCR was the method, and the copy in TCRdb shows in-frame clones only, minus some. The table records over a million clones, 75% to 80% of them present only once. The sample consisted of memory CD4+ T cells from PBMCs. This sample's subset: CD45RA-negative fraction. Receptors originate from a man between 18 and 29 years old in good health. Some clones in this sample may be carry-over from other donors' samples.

CDR3 residues: CASSFNTGANTGELFF. CDR3 nucleotide sequence: TGTGCCAGCAGCTTTAACACGGGAGCGAACACCGGGGAGCTGTTTTTT. The chain joins TRBV7-3 to TRBJ2-2, with a possible D match to TRBD2 (6 bases). Germline V gene lookup returns CDR1 SGHTA and CDR2 FQGTGA. This CDR3 comprises 16 residues. V lost 3 bases and J 0 bases, leaving 11 bases between the germline ends.

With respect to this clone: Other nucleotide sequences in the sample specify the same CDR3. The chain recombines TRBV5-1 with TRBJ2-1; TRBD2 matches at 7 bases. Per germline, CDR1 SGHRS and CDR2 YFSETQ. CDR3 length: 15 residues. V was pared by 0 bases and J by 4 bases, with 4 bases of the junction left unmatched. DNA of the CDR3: TGCGCCAGCAGCTTGGATGGGCGGGGGTACAATGAGCAGTTCTTC. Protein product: CASSLDGRGYNEQFF.

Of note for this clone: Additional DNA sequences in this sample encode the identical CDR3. CDR3 in amino acids: CASSPGQGRNQPQHF. As DNA, the CDR3 is TGTGCCAGCTCACCAGGACAGGGACGCAATCAGCCCCAGCATTTT. The V gene is TRBV18, the J gene TRBJ1-5, with 8 positions matching TRBD1. Per the germline V gene, CDR1 is KGHSH and CDR2 is LQKENI. After removal of 2 bases from V and 2 bases from J, the junction contained 2 bases not matched to a gene. The CDR3 contains 15 residues. Based on the CDR3 plus reference TRBV18 and TRBJ1-5, the full variable domain is NAGVMQNPRHLVRRRGQEARLRCSPMKGHSHVYWYRQLPEEGLKFMVYLQKENIIDESGMPKERFSAEFPKEGPSILRIQQVVRGDSAAYFCASSPGQGRNQPQHFGDGTRLSIL.

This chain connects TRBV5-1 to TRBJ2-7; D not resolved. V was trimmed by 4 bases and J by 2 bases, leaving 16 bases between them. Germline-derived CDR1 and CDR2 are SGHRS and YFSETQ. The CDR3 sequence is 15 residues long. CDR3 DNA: TGCGCCAGCAGCCGAGTTGAGACTGGAACCTACGAGCAGTACTTC. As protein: CASSRVETGTYEQYF.

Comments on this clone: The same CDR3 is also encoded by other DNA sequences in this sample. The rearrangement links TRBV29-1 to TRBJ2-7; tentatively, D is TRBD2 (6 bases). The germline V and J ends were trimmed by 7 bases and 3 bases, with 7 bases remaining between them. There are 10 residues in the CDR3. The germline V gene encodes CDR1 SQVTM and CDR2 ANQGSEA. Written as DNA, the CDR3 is TGCAGCGGGGGGGACTACGAGCAGTACTTC. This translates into CSGGDYEQYF.

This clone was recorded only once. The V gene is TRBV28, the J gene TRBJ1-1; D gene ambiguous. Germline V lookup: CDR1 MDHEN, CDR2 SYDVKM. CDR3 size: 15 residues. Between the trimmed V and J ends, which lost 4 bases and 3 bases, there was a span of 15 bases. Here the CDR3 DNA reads TGTGCCAGCAGTTCCCACGGAAAACTGGACACTGAAGCTTTCTTT. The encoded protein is CASSSHGKLDTEAFF.

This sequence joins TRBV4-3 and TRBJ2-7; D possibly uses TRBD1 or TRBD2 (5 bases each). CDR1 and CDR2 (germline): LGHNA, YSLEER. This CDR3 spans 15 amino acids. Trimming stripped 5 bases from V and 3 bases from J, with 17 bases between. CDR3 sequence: CASSEEPGPHYEQYF. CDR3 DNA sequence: TGCGCCAGCAGCGAGGAACCGGGACCTCACTACGAGCAGTACTTC.

This chain's CDR3 is CASSAGSGNYNEQFF. The CDR3 DNA reads as TGTGCCAGCAGCGCAGGTAGCGGGAACTACAATGAGCAGTTCTTC. The rearrangement links TRBV9 to TRBJ2-7, with 8 bases matching TRBD2. The assigned J gene may be wrong: the sequence end matches TRBJ2-1 better. Germline CDR1 SGDLS, CDR2 YYNGEE. The CDR3 sequence is 15 residues long.

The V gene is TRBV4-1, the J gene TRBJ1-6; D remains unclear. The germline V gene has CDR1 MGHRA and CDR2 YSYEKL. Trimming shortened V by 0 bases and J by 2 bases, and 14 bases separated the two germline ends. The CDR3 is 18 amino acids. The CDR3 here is CASSQDPQVGTYNSPLHF. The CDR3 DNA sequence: TGCGCCAGCAGCCAAGACCCCCAGGTGGGGACCTATAATTCACCCCTCCACTTT.

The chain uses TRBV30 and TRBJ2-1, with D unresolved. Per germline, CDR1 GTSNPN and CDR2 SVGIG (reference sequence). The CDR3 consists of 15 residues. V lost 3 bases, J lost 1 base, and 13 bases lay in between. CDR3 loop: CAWRDPRRSYNEQFF. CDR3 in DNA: TGTGCCTGGAGGGACCCCAGACGGTCCTACAATGAGCAGTTCTTC.

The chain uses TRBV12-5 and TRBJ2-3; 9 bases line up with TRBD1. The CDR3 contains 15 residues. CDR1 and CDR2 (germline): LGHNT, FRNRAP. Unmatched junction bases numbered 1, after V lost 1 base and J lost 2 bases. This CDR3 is CASGLGDRDTDTQYF. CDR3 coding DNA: TGTGCTAGTGGTTTGGGGGACAGGGACACAGATACGCAGTATTTT.

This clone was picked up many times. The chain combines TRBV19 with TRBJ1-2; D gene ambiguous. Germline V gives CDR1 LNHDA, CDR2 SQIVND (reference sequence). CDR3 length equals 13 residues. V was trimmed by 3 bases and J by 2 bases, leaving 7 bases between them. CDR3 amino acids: CASSINQNYGYTF. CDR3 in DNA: TGTGCCAGTAGTATCAACCAGAACTATGGCTACACCTTC. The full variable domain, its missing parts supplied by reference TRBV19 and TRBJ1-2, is DGGITQSPKYLFRKEGQNVTLSCEQNLNHDAMYWYRQDPGQGLRLIYYSQIVNDFQKGDIAEGYSVSREKKESFPLTVTSAQKNPTAFYLCASSINQNYGYTFGSGTRLTVV.

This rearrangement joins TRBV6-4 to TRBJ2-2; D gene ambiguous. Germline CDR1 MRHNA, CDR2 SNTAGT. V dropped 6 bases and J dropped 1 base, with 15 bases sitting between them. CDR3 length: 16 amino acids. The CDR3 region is CASSVGIRENTGELFF. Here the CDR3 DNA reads TGTGCCAGCAGCGTGGGAATTAGGGAGAACACCGGGGAGCTGTTTTTT.

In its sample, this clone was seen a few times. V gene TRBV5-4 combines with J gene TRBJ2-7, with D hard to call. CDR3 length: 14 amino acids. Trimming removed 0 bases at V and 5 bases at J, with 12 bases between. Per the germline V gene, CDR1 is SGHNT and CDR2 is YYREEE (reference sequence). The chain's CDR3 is CASSLAPISDEQYF. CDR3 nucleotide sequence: TGTGCCAGCAGCTTGGCGCCGATATCCGACGAGCAGTACTTC. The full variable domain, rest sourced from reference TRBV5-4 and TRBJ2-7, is ETGVTQSPTHLIKTRGQQVTLRCSSQSGHNTVSWYQQALGQGPQFIFQYYREEENGRGNFPPRFSGLQFPNYSSELNVNALELDDSALYLCASSLAPISDEQYFGPGTRLTVT.

The CDR3 protein is CASSLASGGGEQGEKLFF. CDR3 nucleotides: TGCGCCAGCAGCTTGGCCAGCGGAGGCGGGGAGCAGGGCGAAAAACTGTTTTTT. The V call is TRBV5-1, the J call TRBJ1-4, with D possibly being TRBD1 (5 bases). The CDR3 spans 18 residues. V was clipped by 0 bases and J by 8 bases, with 23 bases between them. CDR1 and CDR2 (germline): SGHRS, YFSETQ.

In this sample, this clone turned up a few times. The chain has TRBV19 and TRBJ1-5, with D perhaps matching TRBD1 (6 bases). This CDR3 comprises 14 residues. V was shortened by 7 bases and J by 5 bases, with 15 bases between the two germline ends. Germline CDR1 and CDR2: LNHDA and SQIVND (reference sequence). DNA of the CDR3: TGTGCCAGTATGCGGGGGGGCGTGGATCAGCCCCAGCATTTT. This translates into CASMRGGVDQPQHF. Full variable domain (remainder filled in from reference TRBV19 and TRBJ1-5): DGGITQSPKYLFRKEGQNVTLSCEQNLNHDAMYWYRQDPGQGLRLIYYSQIVNDFQKGDIAEGYSVSREKKESFPLTVTSAQKNPTAFYLCASMRGGVDQPQHFGDGTRLSIL.

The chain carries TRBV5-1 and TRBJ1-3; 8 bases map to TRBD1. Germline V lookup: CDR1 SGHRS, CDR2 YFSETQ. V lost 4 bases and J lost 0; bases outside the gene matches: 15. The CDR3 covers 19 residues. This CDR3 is CASSPRTGSPSSSGNTIYF. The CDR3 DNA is TGCGCCAGCAGCCCAAGGACAGGGTCCCCTTCAAGCTCTGGAAACACCATATATTTT.

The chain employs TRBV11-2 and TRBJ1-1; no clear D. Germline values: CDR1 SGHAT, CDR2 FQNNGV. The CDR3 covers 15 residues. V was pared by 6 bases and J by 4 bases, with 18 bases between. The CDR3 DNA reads TGTGCCAGCAGTCTGCCGCTGCGGTATGGCACTGAAGCTTTCTTT. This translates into CASSLPLRYGTEAFF.

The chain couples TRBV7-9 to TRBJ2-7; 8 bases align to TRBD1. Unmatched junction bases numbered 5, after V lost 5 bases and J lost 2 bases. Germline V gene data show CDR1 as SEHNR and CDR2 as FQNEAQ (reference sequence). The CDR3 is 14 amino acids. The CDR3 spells CASSRGQGTYEQYF. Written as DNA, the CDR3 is TGTGCCAGCAGCCGTGGACAGGGAACCTACGAGCAGTACTTC.

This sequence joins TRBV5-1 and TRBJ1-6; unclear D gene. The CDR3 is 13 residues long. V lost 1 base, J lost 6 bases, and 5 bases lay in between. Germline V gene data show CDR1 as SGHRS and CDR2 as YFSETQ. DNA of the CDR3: TGCGCCAGCAGCTTGAATGCTAATTCACCCCTCCACTTT. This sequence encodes CASSLNANSPLHF.

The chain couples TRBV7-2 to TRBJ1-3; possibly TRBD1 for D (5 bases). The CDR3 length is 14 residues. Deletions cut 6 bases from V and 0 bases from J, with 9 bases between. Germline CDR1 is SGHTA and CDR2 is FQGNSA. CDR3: CASRIDSSGNTIYF. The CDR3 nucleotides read TGTGCCAGCAGGATTGACAGCTCTGGAAACACCATATATTTT.

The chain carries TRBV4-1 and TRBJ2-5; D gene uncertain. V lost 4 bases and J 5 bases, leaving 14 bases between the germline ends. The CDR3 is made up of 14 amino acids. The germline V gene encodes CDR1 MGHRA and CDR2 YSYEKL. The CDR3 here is CASSLGRAWETQYF. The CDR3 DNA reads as TGCGCCAGCAGCCTAGGGCGTGCTTGGGAGACCCAGTACTTC.